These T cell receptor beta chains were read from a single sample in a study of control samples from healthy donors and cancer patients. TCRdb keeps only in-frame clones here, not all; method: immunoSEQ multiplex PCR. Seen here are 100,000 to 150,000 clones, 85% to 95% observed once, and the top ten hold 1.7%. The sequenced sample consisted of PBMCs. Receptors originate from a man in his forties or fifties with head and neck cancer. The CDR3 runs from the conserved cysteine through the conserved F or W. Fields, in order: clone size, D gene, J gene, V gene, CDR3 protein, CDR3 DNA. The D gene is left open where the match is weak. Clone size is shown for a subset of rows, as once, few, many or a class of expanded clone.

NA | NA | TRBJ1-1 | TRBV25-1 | CASSEEEGGSTEAFF | TGTGCCAGCAGTGAAGAAGAGGGGGGGTCGACTGAAGCTTTCTTT
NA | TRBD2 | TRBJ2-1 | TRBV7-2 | CASSPGLVGNEQFF | TGTGCCAGCAGCCCAGGACTAGTGGGCAATGAGCAGTTCTTC
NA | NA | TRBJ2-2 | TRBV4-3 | CASSQDQRQNGELFF | TGCGCCAGCAGCCAAGATCAAAGGCAAAACGGGGAGCTGTTTTTT
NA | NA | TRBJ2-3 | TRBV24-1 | CATSDPTSDTQYF | TGTGCCACCAGTGATCCCACATCAGATACGCAGTATTTT
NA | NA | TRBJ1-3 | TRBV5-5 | CASSLIPGSGNTIYF | TGTGCCAGCAGCCTCATCCCCGGCTCTGGAAACACCATATATTTT
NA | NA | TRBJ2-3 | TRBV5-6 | CASSGRGQDTQYF | TGTGCCAGCAGTGGGAGGGGGCAAGATACGCAGTATTTT
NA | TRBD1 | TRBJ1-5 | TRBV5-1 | CASSLAGQGGDQPQHF | TGCGCCAGCAGCTTGGCCGGACAGGGAGGGGATCAGCCCCAGCATTTT
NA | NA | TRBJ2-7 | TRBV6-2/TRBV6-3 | CASSYSRIVQYF | TGTGCCAGCAGTTACAGCAGAATCGTGCAGTACTTC
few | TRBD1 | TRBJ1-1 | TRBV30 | CAWSTGTGLNTEAFF | TGTGCCTGGAGTACCGGGACAGGGCTGAACACTGAAGCTTTCTTT
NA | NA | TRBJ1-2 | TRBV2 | CASSEREFYGYTF | TGTGCCAGCAGTGAAAGGGAGTTTTATGGCTACACCTTC
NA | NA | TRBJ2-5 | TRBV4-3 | CASSQEGGYQETQYF | TGCGCCAGCAGCCAAGAGGGTGGGTACCAAGAGACCCAGTACTTC
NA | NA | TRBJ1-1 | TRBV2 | CASEKNRANTEAFF | TGTGCCAGCGAAAAAAACAGGGCGAACACTGAAGCTTTCTTT
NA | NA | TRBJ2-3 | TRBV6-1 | CASSEAQRTDTQYF | TGTGCCAGCAGTGAAGCACAGAGAACAGATACGCAGTATTTT
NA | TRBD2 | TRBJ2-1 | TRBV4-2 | CASSTTSGGARRYNEQFF | TGTGCCAGCAGTACAACTAGCGGGGGGGCTAGGAGATACAATGAGCAGTTCTTC
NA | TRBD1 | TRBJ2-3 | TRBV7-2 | CASSGRQGDYTDTQYF | TGTGCCAGCAGCGGCAGACAGGGCGATTACACAGATACGCAGTATTTT
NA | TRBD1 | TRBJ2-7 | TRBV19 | CASSTYGTGAYEQYF | TGTGCCAGTAGTACCTACGGGACAGGGGCCTACGAGCAGTACTTC
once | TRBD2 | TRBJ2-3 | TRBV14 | CASSQDKSASGGSWTDTQYF | TGTGCCAGCAGCCAAGATAAATCGGCTAGCGGGGGGTCCTGGACGGATACGCAGTATTTT
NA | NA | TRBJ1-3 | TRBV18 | CASSPLSRTHISGNTIYF | TGTGCCAGCTCACCTCTTTCCAGGACACATATCTCTGGAAACACCATATATTTT
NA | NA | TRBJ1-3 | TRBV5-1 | CASSLGQAAGNTIYF | TGCGCCAGCAGCTTGGGCCAGGCGGCTGGAAACACCATATATTTT
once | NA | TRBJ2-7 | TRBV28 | CASPSRVVYEQYF | TGTGCCAGCCCTTCACGGGTCGTATACGAGCAGTACTTC
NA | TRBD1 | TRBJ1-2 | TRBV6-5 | CASSSDRAAYGYTF | TGTGCCAGCAGTTCCGACAGGGCCGCCTATGGCTACACCTTC
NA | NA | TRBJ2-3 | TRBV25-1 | CASSELGTDTQYF | TGTGCCAGCAGTGAGCTTGGCACAGATACGCAGTATTTT
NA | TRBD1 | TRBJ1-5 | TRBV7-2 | CASSLSPDRGNQPQHF | TGTGCCAGCAGCTTATCCCCTGACAGGGGTAATCAGCCCCAGCATTTT
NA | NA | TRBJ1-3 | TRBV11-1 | CASSFPGTGNTIYF | TGTGCCAGCAGCTTTCCGGGAACTGGAAACACCATATATTTT
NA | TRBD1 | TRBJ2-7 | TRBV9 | CASSVSWTGNYEQYF | TGTGCCAGCAGCGTGAGTTGGACAGGGAATTACGAGCAGTACTTC
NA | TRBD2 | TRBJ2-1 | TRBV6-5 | CASTTSARGNEQFF | TGTGCCAGCACGACTAGCGCGAGGGGCAATGAGCAGTTCTTC
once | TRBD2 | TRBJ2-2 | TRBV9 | CASRISGGADTGELFF | TGTGCCAGCAGAATATCCGGGGGGGCCGACACCGGGGAGCTGTTTTTT
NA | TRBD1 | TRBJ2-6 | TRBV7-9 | CATRDRGRSGANVLTF | TGTGCCACCCGGGACAGGGGTCGGTCTGGGGCCAACGTCCTGACTTTC
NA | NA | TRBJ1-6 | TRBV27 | CASSPRQNSPLHF | TGTGCCAGCAGTCCTCGACAGAATTCACCCCTCCACTTT
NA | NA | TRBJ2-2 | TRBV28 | CASSFSGGGGELFF | TGTGCCAGCAGTTTCTCCGGGGGCGGCGGGGAGCTGTTTTTT
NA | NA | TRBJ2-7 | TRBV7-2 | CASSLGRGYEQYF | TGTGCCAGCAGCTTAGGTAGGGGCTACGAGCAGTACTTC
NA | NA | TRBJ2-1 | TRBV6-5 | CASSYDSLSEQFF | TGTGCCAGCAGTTACGACAGCCTCAGTGAGCAGTTCTTC
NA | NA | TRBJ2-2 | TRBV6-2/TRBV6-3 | CASRYNTGELFF | TGTGCCAGCAGGTACAACACCGGGGAGCTGTTTTTT
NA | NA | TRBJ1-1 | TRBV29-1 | CSVEDSRGTEAFF | TGCAGCGTTGAAGATAGTCGGGGGACTGAAGCTTTCTTT
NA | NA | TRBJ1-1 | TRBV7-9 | CASSRPSSNTEAFF | TGTGCCAGCAGCCGGCCGTCCTCCAACACTGAAGCTTTCTTT
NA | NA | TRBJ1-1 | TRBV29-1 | CSVEGNTEAFF | TGCAGCGTTGAAGGGAACACTGAAGCTTTCTTT
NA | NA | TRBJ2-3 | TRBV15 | CATSKRKGRDTQYF | TGTGCCACCAGCAAGCGAAAGGGGCGCGATACGCAGTATTTT
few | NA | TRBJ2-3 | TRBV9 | CASSVAGVTPSTDTQYF | TGTGCCAGCAGCGTAGCCGGAGTGACACCTAGCACAGATACGCAGTATTTT
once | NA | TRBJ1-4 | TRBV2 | CASRAVPTNEKLFF | TGTGCCAGCAGGGCAGTCCCAACTAATGAAAAACTGTTTTTT
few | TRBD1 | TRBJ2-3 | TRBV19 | CASSSTGTWTDTQYF | TGTGCCAGTAGCTCGACAGGGACGTGGACAGATACGCAGTATTTT
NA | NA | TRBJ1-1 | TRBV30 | CAWSHNMNTEAFF | TGTGCCTGGAGTCATAACATGAACACTGAAGCTTTCTTT